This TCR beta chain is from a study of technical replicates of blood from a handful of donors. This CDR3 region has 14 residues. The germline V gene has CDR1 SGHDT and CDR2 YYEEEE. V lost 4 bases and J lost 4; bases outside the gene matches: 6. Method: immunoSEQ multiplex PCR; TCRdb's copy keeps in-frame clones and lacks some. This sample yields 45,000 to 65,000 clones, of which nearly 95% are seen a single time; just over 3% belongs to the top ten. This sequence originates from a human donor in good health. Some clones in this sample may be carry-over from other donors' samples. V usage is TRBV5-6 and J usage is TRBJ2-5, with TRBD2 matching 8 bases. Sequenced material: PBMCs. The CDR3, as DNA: TGTGCCAGCAGCCGGGGGGGCGGGACAGAGACCCAGTACTTC. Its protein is CASSRGGGTETQYF.